This record concerns one T cell receptor beta chain sequence. These data originate in a study of blood T cell repertoires in COVID-19. Study in general: Spain, Italy and the United States supplied samples that represented acute and convalescent COVID-19. T cells, B-cell-depleted T cells, or PBMCs supplied cDNA or gDNA.

Methods used by the authors: Researchers report that nucleated cell counts were estimated from reference gene primer amplification. Profiled with immunoSEQ multiplex PCR; TCRdb holds only in-frame clones, not every one. V and J calls and clone size come straight from that table; D and trimming were deduced from the DNA. This repertoire shows tens of thousands of clones, about 86% found once; its top ten account for just under 3%. The CDR3 is made up of 12 amino acids. Trimming took 6 bases from V and 7 from J, leaving 11 bases between them. Germline-derived CDR1 and CDR2 are KGHDR and SFDVKD. Input material: peripheral blood. The chain employs TRBV24-1 and TRBJ1-1, with D perhaps TRBD1 (5 bases). This receptor was obtained from a woman over 75 with acute or convalescent COVID-19. DNA for the CDR3: TGTGCCACCAGTAATGCGGGGGGTGAAGCTTTCTTT. Encoded protein: CATSNAGGEAFF.